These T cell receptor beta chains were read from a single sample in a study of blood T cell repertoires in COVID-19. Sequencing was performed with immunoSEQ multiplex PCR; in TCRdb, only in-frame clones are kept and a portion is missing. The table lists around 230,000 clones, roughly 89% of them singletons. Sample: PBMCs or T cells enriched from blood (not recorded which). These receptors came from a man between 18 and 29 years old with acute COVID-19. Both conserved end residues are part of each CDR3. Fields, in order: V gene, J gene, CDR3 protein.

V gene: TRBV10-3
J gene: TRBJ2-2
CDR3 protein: CAIRGQINTGELFF

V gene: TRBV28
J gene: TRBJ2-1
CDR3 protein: CASGLDHFTEQFF

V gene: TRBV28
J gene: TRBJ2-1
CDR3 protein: CASSSLLTASSYNEQFF

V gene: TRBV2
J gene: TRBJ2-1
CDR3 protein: CATATGLENEQFF

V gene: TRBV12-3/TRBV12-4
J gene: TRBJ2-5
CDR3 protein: CASSGARGETQYF

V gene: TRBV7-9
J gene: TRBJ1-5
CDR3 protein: CASSPGSGSNQPQHF

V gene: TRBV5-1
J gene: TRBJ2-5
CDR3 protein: CASSFTSGKETQYF

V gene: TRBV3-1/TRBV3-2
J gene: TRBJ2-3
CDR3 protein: CASSPGTRARPDTQYF

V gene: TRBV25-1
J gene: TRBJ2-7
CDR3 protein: CASSPARQIRTSSYEQYF

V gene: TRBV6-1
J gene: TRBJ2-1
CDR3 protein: CASSEGRTSGRSSYNEQFF

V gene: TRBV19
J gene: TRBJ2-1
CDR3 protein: CASSTLTAGRARGSSNEQFF

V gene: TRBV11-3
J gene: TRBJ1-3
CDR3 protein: CASSLDSRNTIYF

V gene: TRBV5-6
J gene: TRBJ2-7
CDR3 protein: CASSPGVSYEQYF

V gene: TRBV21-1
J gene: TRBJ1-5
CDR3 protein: CASSKESRQACNQPQHF

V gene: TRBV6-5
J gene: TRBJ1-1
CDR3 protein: CASSSRQTLNGEAFF

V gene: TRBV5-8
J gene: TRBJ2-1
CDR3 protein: CASSPSPGAHSYNEQFF

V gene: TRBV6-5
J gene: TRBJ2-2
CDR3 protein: CASSLGDRTGELFF

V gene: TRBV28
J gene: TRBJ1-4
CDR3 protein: CASGTGGEKLFF

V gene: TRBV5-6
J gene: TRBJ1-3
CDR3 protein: CASSWGISSGNTIYF

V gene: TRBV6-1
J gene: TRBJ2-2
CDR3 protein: CASSGERSANTGELFF

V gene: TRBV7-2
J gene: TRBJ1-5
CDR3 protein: CASSSQGDNQPQHF

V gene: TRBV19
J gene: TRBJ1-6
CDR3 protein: CASSSVRRENSPLHF

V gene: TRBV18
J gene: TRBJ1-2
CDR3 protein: CASSLSRDRGYGYTF

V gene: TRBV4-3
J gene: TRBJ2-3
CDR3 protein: CASSQDSGNIDTQYF

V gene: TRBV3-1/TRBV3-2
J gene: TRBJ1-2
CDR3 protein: CASSEDRYGYTF

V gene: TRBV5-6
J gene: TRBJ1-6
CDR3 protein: CASSSRQSSYNSPLHF

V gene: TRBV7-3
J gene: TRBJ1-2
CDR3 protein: CASSLGAGGAYGYTF

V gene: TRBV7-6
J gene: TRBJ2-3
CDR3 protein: CASSPLAGELDTQYF

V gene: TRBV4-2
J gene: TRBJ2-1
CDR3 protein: CASSPLMGGGSSYNEQFF

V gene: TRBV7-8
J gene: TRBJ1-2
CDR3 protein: CASRPGQPANYGYTF

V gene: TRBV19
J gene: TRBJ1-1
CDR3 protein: CASSIWGGHTEAFF

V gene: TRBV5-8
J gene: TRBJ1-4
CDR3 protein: CASSLGTRGSNEKLFF

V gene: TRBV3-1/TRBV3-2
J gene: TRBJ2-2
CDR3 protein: CASSQDRASGSLMDGGELFF

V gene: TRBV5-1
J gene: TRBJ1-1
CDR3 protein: CASSLDGYSKAFF

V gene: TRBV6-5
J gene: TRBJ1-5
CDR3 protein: CASSLFTGGNQPQHF

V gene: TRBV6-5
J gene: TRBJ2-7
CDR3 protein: CASSYSTRSYEQYF

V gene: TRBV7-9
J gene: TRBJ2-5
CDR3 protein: CASSLGIGTSGQETQYF

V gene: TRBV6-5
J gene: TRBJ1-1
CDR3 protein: CASRKTGGVTEAFF

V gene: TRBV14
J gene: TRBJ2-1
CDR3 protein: CASSPTARNEQFF

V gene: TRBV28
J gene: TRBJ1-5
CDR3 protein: CASSARQGHSNQPQHF

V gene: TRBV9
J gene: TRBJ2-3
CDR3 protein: CASSVSGRGADTQYF

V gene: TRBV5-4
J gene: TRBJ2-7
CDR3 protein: CASSGRTSGRYEQYF

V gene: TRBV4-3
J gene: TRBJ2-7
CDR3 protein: CASSQDRSFEQYF

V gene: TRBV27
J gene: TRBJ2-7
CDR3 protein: CATTGTGQYEQYF

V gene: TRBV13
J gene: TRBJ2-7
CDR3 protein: CASSSHSLRRDEQYF

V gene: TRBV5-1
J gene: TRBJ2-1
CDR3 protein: CASSFSGASYNEQFF

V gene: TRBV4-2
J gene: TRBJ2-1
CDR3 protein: CASSQDGGNYNEQFF

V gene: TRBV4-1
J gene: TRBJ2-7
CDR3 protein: CASSQVTSGSHEQYF

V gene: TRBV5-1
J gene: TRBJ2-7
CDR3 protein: CASSLAGSIGSEQYF

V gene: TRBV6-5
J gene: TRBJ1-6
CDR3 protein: CASSYSPRIGDSPLHF

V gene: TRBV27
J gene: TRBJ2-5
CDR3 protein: CASSLLGQRETQYF

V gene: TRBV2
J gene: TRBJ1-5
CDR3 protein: CASSEWRVGSPQHF